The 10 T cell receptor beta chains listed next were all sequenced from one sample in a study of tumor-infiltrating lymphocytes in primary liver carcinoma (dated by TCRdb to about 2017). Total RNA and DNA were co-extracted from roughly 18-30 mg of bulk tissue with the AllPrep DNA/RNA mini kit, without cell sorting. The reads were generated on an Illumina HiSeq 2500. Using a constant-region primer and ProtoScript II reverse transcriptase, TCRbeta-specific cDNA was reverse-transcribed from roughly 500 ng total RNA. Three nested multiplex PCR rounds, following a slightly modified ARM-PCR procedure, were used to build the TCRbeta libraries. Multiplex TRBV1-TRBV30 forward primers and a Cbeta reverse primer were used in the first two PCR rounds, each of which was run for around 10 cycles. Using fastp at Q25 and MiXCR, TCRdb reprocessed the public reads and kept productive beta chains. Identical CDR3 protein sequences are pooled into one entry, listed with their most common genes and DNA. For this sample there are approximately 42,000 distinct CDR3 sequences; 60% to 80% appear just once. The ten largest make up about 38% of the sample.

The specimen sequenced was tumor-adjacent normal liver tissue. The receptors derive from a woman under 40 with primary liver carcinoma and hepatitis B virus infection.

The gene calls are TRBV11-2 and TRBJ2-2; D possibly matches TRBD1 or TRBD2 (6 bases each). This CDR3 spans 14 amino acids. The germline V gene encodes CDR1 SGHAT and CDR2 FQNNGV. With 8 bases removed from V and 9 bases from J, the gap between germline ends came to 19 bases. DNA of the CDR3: TGTGCCAGCCGCTCCTCGACGGGGGCCAGGGAGCTGTTTTTT. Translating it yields CASRSSTGARELFF.

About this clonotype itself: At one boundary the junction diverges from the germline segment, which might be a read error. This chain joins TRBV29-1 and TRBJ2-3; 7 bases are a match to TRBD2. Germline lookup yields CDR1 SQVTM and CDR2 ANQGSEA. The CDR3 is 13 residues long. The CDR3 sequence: CSVKRDDTDAQYF. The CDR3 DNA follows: TGCAGCGTCAAGCGGGACGACACAGATGCGCAGTATTTC.

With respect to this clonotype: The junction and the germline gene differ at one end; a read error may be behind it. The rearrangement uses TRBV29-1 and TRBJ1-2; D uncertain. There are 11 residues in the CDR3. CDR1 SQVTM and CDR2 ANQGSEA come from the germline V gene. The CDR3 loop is CRVAPLGGNTF. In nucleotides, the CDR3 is TGCAGGGTTGCCCCATTGGGAGGAAACACCTTC.

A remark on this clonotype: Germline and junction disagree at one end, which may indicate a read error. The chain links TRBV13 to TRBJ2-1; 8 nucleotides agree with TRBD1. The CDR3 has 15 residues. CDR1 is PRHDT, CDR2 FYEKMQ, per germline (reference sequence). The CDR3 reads CASSLGGQGYNEHFF. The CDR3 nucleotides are TGTGCCAGCAGCTTAGGAGGACAGGGTTACAATGAGCACTTCTTC. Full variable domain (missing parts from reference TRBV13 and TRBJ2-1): AAGVIQSPRHLIKEKRETATLKCYPIPRHDTVYWYQQGPGQDPQFLISFYEKMQSDKGSIPDRFSAQQFSDYHSELNMSSLELGDSALYFCASSLGGQGYNEHFFGPGTRLTVL.

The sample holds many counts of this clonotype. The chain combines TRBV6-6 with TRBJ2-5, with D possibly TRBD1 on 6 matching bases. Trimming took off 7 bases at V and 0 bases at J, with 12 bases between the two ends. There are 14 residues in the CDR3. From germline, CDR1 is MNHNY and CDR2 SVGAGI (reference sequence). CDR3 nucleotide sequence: TGTGCCAGCATGCTCCGGGACAACCAAGAGACCCAGTACTTC. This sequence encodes CASMLRDNQETQYF.

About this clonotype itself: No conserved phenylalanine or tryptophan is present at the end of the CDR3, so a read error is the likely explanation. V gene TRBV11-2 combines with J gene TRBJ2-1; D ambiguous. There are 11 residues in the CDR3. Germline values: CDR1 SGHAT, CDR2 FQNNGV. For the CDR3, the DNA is TGTGTCAGCACCGTCCCCCTCGAGCAGTTCTCC. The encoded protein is CVSTVPLEQFS.

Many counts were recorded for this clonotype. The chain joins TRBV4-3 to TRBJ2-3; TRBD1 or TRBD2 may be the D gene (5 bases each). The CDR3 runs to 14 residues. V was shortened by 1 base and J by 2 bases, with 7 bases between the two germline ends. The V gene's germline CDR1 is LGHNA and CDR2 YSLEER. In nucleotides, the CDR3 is TGCGCCAGCAGCCAAGGGGGGTTCACAGATACGCAGTATTTT. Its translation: CASSQGGFTDTQYF.

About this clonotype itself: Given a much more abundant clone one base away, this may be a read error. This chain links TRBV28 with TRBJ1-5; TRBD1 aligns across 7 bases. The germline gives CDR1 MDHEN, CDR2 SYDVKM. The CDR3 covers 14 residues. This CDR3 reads CASRKTGNNQPPHF. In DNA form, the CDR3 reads TGTGCCAGCAGGAAGACAGGGAACAATCAGCCCCCGCATTTT. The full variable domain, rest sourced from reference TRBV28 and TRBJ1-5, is DVKVTQSSRYLVKRTGEKVFLECVQDMDHENMFWYRQDPGLGLRLIYFSYDVKMKEKGDIPEGYSVSREKKERFSLILESASTNQTSMYLCASRKTGNNQPPHFGDGTRLSIL.

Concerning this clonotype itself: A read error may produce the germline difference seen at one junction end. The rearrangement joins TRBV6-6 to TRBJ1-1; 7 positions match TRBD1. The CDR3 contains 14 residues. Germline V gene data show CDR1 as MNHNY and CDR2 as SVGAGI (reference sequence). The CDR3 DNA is TGTGCCAGCAGTCCGGACAGGCTGAACACTGAGGCTTTCTTT. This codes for CASSPDRLNTEAFF.

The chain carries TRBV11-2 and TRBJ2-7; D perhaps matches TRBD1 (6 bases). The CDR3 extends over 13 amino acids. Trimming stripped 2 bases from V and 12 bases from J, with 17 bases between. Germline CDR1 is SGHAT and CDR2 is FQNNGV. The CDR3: CASSLQGTYEMYF. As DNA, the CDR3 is TGTGCCAGCAGCTTACAGGGGACCTACGAGATGTACTTC. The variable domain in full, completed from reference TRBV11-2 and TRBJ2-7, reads EAGVAQSPRYKIIEKRQSVAFWCNPISGHATLYWYQQILGQGPKLLIQFQNNGVVDDSQLPKDRFSAERLKGVDSTLKIQPAKLEDSAVYLCASSLQGTYEMYFGPGTRLTVT.